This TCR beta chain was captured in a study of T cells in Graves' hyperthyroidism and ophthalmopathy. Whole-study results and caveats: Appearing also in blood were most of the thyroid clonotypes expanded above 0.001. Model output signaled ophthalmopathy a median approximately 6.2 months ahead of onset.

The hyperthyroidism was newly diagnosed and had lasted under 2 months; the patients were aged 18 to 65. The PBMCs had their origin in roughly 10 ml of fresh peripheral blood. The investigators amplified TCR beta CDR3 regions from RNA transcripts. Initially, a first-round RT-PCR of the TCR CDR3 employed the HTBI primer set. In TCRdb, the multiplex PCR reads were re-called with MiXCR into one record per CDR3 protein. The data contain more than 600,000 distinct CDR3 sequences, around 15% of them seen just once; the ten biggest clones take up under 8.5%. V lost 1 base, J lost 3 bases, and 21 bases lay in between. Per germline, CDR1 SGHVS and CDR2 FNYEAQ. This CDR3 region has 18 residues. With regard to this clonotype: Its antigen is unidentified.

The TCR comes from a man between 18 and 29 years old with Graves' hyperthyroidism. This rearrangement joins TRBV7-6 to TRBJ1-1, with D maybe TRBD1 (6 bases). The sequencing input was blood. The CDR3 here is CASSLVLRGLLVDTEAFF. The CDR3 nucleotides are TGTGCCAGCAGCTTAGTTCTACGGGGGCTTTTGGTGGACACTGAAGCTTTCTTT.